The 21 T cell receptor beta chains presented below share a single source sample, sequenced in a study of blood T cells in healthy people across ages. A second PCR of roughly 7 to 11 cycles used a sample-barcoded 5' primer and a J-beta primer mix. TCRdb reprocessed the 5' RACE reads with MiXCR, giving one entry per CDR3 protein. In the table there are hundreds of thousands of distinct CDR3 sequences, around 48% of which are singletons. The sample was blood. The receptors originated from a woman aged 60-75 years in good health.

The rearrangement uses TRBV20-1 and TRBJ2-1; 12 bases are a match to TRBD2. This CDR3 spans 16 amino acids. Trimming cost V 4 bases and J 0 bases; bases outside gene matches: 4. CDR1 DFQATT and CDR2 SNEGSKA come from the germline V gene (reference sequence). The chain's CDR3 is CSAIGLAGISYNEQFF. CDR3 sequence (DNA): TGCAGTGCTATCGGACTAGCGGGGATCTCCTACAATGAGCAGTTCTTC.

J is TRBJ2-1 and V is TRBV7-2; 8 bases line up with TRBD1. The CDR3 has 17 residues. Trimming took 3 bases from V and 0 from J; bases not matched to a gene: 7. CDR1 and CDR2 (germline): SGHTA, FQGNSA. CDR3 protein: CASSFDRGVVSYNEQFF. CDR3 DNA: TGTGCCAGCAGCTTTGACAGGGGTGTAGTCTCCTACAATGAGCAGTTCTTC.

The V and J genes are TRBV9 and TRBJ2-5; 7 positions match TRBD2. V gave up 0 bases and J gave up 11 bases; unmatched junction bases: 22. This CDR3 has 18 residues. In germline, CDR1 is SGDLS, CDR2 YYNGEE. CDR3 sequence reads: CASSVVPSGVGGENEQYF. CDR3 DNA sequence: TGTGCCAGCAGCGTAGTGCCTAGCGGAGTGGGGGGGGAGAATGAGCAGTACTTC.

The chain uses TRBV4-3 and TRBJ2-7, with TRBD2 matching over 11 bases. Germline V gives CDR1 LGHNA, CDR2 YSLEER. Trimming took 4 bases from V and 7 from J; bases not matched to a gene: 15. The CDR3 contains 17 residues. The CDR3 region has the DNA TGCGCCAGCAGCCGGAGAAGGATTACTAGCGGGAGCAATGAGCAGTACTTC. Its translation is CASSRRRITSGSNEQYF.

The V call is TRBV5-1, the J call TRBJ2-7; no clear D gene. Germline V gene lookup returns CDR1 SGHRS and CDR2 YFSETQ. CDR3 size: 11 residues. The germline V and J ends were trimmed by 0 bases and 10 bases, with 8 bases remaining between them. Here the CDR3 reads CASSLERVQYF. The CDR3 DNA sequence: TGCGCCAGCAGCTTGGAAAGAGTCCAGTACTTC.

The chain recombines TRBV6-2 or TRBV6-3 with TRBJ2-5; D is perhaps TRBD1 or TRBD2 (5 bases each). The CDR3 consists of 17 residues. CDR1 MNHEY and CDR2 SVGEGT come from the germline V gene. The ends were cut back, 0 bases at V and 5 bases at J, with 19 bases in the middle. This CDR3 is CASSYSKWAGSGETQYF. CDR3 in DNA: TGTGCCAGCAGTTACTCGAAATGGGCAGGGTCGGGGGAGACCCAGTACTTC.

The chain links TRBV7-3 to TRBJ2-3; D is possibly TRBD2 (5 bases). CDR1 SGHTA and CDR2 FQGTGA come from the germline V gene. The CDR3 loop spans 14 amino acids. V lost 5 bases to trimming and J lost 5 bases, with 14 bases between them. CDR3 nucleotide sequence: TGTGCCAGCAGCGTAGAGGGCCTAGGAGATACGCAGTATTTT. This codes for CASSVEGLGDTQYF. Supplemented by reference TRBV7-3 and TRBJ2-3, the full variable domain reads GAGVSQTPSNKVTEKGKYVELRCDPISGHTALYWYRQSLGQGPEFLIYFQGTGAADDSGLPNDRFFAVRPEGSVSTLKIQRTERGDSAVYLCASSVEGLGDTQYFGPGTRLTVL.

DNA of the CDR3: TGTGCCAGCAGCTTCGACAGGGTGATAAACTATGGCTACACCTTC. It translates to CASSFDRVINYGYTF. This chain uses TRBV7-2 with TRBJ1-2, with 7 bases that match TRBD1. The germline V gene has CDR1 SGHTA and CDR2 FQGNSA. CDR3 length: 15 residues. V shed 3 bases, J shed 2 bases, and the junction held 6 bases outside the gene matches. Combining the CDR3 with reference TRBV7-2 and TRBJ1-2 gives the whole variable domain GAGVSQSPSNKVTEKGKDVELRCDPISGHTALYWYRQSLGQGLEFLIYFQGNSAPDKSGLPSDRFSAERTGGSVSTLTIQRTQQEDSAVYLCASSFDRVINYGYTFGSGTRLTVV.

The rearrangement links TRBV20-1 to TRBJ2-4, with TRBD2 matching 9 bases. Near its end, the DNA agrees better with TRBJ2-7, so the J call may be wrong. The CDR3 is 14 residues long. Looked up from germline, CDR1 is DFQATT and CDR2 is SNEGSKA (reference sequence). The CDR3 DNA is TGCAGTGCTAACCGTGGTAGCGGGAGATCCGAGCAGTACTTC. It encodes CSANRGSGRSEQYF.

In DNA, the CDR3 is TGCAGCGTTGTGGTCCAGAGTCGCTCCTACAATGAGCAGTTCTTC. This sequence encodes CSVVVQSRSYNEQFF. The genes are TRBV29-1 and TRBJ2-1; D is ambiguous. The CDR3 contains 15 residues. Looked up from germline, CDR1 is SQVTM and CDR2 is ANQGSEA. V was cut by 4 bases and J by 0 bases, with 13 bases left in between.

J is TRBJ2-5 and V is TRBV29-1, with TRBD2 matching over 14 bases. Germline V gene lookup returns CDR1 SQVTM and CDR2 ANQGSEA. The CDR3 consists of 16 residues. J gave up 2 bases and V 7 bases, and 9 bases lay outside the gene matches. CDR3 sequence: CSAEGLAGETQETQYF. CDR3 nucleotides: TGCAGCGCCGAGGGACTAGCGGGAGAAACACAAGAGACCCAGTACTTC.

The rearrangement joins TRBV2 to TRBJ2-7, with D possibly matching TRBD2 (5 bases). Germline loops: CDR1 SNHLY, CDR2 FYNNEI. The CDR3 loop spans 13 amino acids. V was clipped by 6 bases and J by 5 bases, with 14 bases between them. CDR3 coding DNA: TGTGCCAGCAGGCGGACTGAAGCCCACGAGCAGTACTTC. Translating gives CASRRTEAHEQYF.

This clonotype was detected ten times or more. A read error may produce the germline difference seen at one junction end. The genes are TRBV5-1 and TRBJ2-5; 11 bases match TRBD2. This CDR3 spans 15 amino acids. The germline gives CDR1 SGHRS, CDR2 YFSETQ. The CDR3 nucleotides are TGTGCCAGCAGTCGTGGACTAGCGGGTCAAGAGACCCAGTACTTC. It yields the protein CASSRGLAGQETQYF.

J is TRBJ2-1 and V is TRBV5-1; possible D gene TRBD1, 6 bases. The CDR3 is 16 amino acids. The V end lost 3 bases, the J end lost 4 bases, and 17 bases lay between the germline ends. Germline V CDR1 and CDR2: SGHRS, YFSETQ. This CDR3 reads CASSWGLVQPYNEQFF. The CDR3 DNA reads TGCGCCAGCAGCTGGGGGCTAGTTCAGCCATACAATGAGCAGTTCTTC.

The genes are TRBV7-9 and TRBJ1-2; no firm D call. This CDR3 spans 13 amino acids. The germline V gene encodes CDR1 SEHNR and CDR2 FQNEAQ (reference sequence). V was pared by 3 bases and J by 8 bases, with 13 bases between. The CDR3 loop reads CASSFTETRGYTF. CDR3 DNA: TGTGCCAGCAGCTTCACCGAGACGAGGGGCTACACCTTC. Combining the CDR3 with reference TRBV7-9 and TRBJ1-2 gives the whole variable domain DTGVSQNPRHKITKRGQNVTFRCDPISEHNRLYWYRQTLGQGPEFLTYFQNEAQLEKSRLLSDRFSAERPKGSFSTLEIQRTEQGDSAMYLCASSFTETRGYTFGSGTRLTVV.

V gene TRBV11-2 combines with J gene TRBJ2-3; D not resolved. The V end lost 5 bases, the J end lost 5 bases, and 14 bases lay between the germline ends. CDR3 size: 14 residues. Germline loops: CDR1 SGHAT, CDR2 FQNNGV. The CDR3 here is CASSPRGGGDTQYF. The DNA of the CDR3 is TGTGCCAGCAGCCCCCGTGGTGGTGGAGATACGCAGTATTTT.

This rearrangement joins TRBV28 to TRBJ2-6; D is unclear. CDR3 length equals 15 residues. Germline loops: CDR1 MDHEN, CDR2 SYDVKM. V was shortened by 10 bases and J by 0 bases, with 13 bases between the two germline ends. The CDR3 sequence: CATDGTTSGANVLTF. The CDR3 DNA reads as TGTGCCACCGACGGAACTACCTCTGGGGCCAACGTCCTGACTTTC.

The chain recombines TRBV6-2 or TRBV6-3 with TRBJ2-1; D is uncertain. The V gene lost 5 bases and the J gene lost 4 bases, with 9 bases spanning the gap. The CDR3 sequence is 13 residues long. The germline gives CDR1 MNHEY, CDR2 SVGEGT. For the CDR3, the DNA is TGTGCCAGCAGTGACAAGGAGTACAATGAGCAGTTCTTC. Its protein is CASSDKEYNEQFF.

The chain employs TRBV28 and TRBJ2-5; 12 bases fit TRBD1. The J call could be wrong; TRBJ2-7 is a better fit for the DNA end. Germline CDR1 reads MDHEN; CDR2 reads SYDVKM. CDR3 length equals 16 residues. The CDR3 bases are TGTGCCAGCAGTTCACGCATCGGGACAGGGGGCGACGAGCAGTACTTC. Amino acids: CASSSRIGTGGDEQYF.

This clonotype was counted a few times. The chain couples TRBV20-1 to TRBJ2-7, with 11 bases identical to TRBD2. The V segment lost 8 bases and the J segment 5 bases; nucleotides outside the gene matches: 8. Germline assignment: CDR1 DFQATT and CDR2 SNEGSKA (reference sequence). This CDR3 region has 13 residues. In nucleotides, the CDR3 is TGCAGTCCGATAGCGGGAGGGGCGGACGAGCAGTACTTC. Translation gives CSPIAGGADEQYF.

The chain has TRBV6-6 and TRBJ2-5; D gene unclear. The CDR3 is made up of 11 amino acids. Germline V gene data show CDR1 as MNHNY and CDR2 as SVGAGI (reference sequence). V gave up 8 bases and J gave up 1 base, with 5 bases separating them. DNA of the CDR3: TGTGCCAGCGCGCGCCAAGAGACCCAGTACTTC. This codes for CASARQETQYF.